This TCR beta chain was documented in a study of blood T cell repertoires in COVID-19. Study in general: Acute and convalescent COVID-19 samples came from the United States, Italy and Spain. T cells, B-cell-depleted T cells, or PBMCs supplied cDNA or gDNA.

Per the authors' pipeline: How many nucleated cells were present was estimated from reference gene primer amplification. TCRdb keeps only in-frame clones here, not all; method: immunoSEQ multiplex PCR. V, J and clone size are taken as reported in that table, and D and trimming were inferred from the DNA itself. The sample includes about 300,000 clones, 86% of them seen just once. The CDR3 runs 14 residues. V lost 6 bases, J lost 5 bases, and 7 bases stayed unmatched. Germline-derived CDR1 and CDR2 are MDHEN and SYDVKM. The clonotype comes from a woman between 50 and 59 years old with acute or convalescent COVID-19. The sample taken for sequencing was peripheral blood. This sequence joins TRBV28 and TRBJ1-1, with 9 bases aligning to TRBD1. The CDR3 loop is CASRSTGGGTEAFF. As DNA, the CDR3 is TGTGCCAGCAGATCGACAGGGGGAGGGACTGAAGCTTTCTTT.